This TCR beta chain was profiled in a study of T-cell reconstitution after alpha-beta-depleted transplantation in children. This clonotype came up many times. During its preparation, the TCRbeta library received unique molecular identifiers. TCRdb re-called the PCR reads through MiXCR, storing one row per CDR3 protein. The sample lists a few hundred thousand distinct CDR3 sequences; 10% were seen once. The receptor was derived from a human donor who donated a stem cell graft to a child with acute lymphoblastic leukemia. Source: PBMCs from the stem cell graft donor, taken from the stem cell graft.

The CDR3 DNA follows: TGTGCCAGCAGTCCCCCGAGGGACAGCGCCTACGAGCAGTACTTC. Its translation: CASSPPRDSAYEQYF. V gene TRBV7-9 combines with J gene TRBJ2-7; 7 bases are shared with TRBD1. Germline CDR1 is SEHNR and CDR2 is FQNEAQ (reference sequence). V gave up 6 bases and J gave up 2 bases; unmatched junction bases: 10. The CDR3 is 15 residues long.